This section outlines one T cell receptor (beta chain) sequence together with its context. Its antigen is as yet unknown. Unmatched junction bases numbered 1, after V lost 1 base and J lost 1 base. The CDR3 spans 15 residues. CDR1 SGHRS and CDR2 YFSETQ come from the germline V gene. Assay: immunoSEQ multiplex PCR; the TCRdb copy retains only in-frame clones and omits some. The data show some 45,000 clones, roughly 86% seen once. The data belong to a study of OX40 agonist ivuxolimab in advanced cancers. For the study at large: At 0.01 to 10 mg/kg, ivuxolimab was administered intravenously to patients every 2 weeks. The dose-escalation cohort was over 65% male, with a mean age of around 54 years, ranging roughly 23 to 85. Study-level results: At 0.1 to 3.0 mg/kg, clonal expansion of CD4+ and CD8+ blood T cells had occurred by week 6. Researchers report that CD8+ T cells had, on average, more expanded clones than CD4+.

Sequencing was performed on CD4+ or CD8+ T cells sorted from blood, taken in a trial of the OX40 agonist ivuxolimab. The rearrangement links TRBV5-1 to TRBJ2-5; 10 bases are shared with TRBD2. The sequence was collected from an adult with an advanced solid tumor such as melanoma, head and neck, liver or kidney cancer. The CDR3 coding sequence is TGCGCCAGCAGCTTGTTAGCGGGGGGCCAAGAGACCCAGTACTTC. Amino acid sequence: CASSLLAGGQETQYF.